This T cell receptor (beta chain) was obtained from a study of blood T cell repertoires in COVID-19. Clones were sequenced by immunoSEQ multiplex PCR, and TCRdb holds only the in-frame ones, with some missing. This table holds about 300,000 clones, roughly 85% found once. Germline V gene sequence: CDR1 SQVTM, CDR2 ANQGSEA. V was trimmed by 4 bases and J by 4 bases, leaving 10 bases between them. CDR3 length equals 12 residues. This clone was observed once. The sequence came from a woman in her thirties who had recovered from COVID-19. The gene calls are TRBV29-1 and TRBJ1-1; D is ambiguous. The specimen sequenced was PBMCs or T cells enriched from blood (not recorded which). In DNA form, the CDR3 reads TGCAGCGTTGTATCGGGTGGCACTGAAGCTTTCTTT. Its translation: CSVVSGGTEAFF.